These 24 T cell receptor beta chains share one sample of origin, sequenced in a study of T cell repertoires in cytomegalovirus infection. One entry per CDR3 protein results from TCRdb running MiXCR on the reads. The table shows about a million distinct CDR3 sequences, with 31% occurring only once. What these receptors recognize is not known. The sequenced sample was cultured CD8+ T cells from PBMCs, obtained from culture after CMV antigen stimulation. These receptor sequences come from a human donor in good health (CMV status not recorded). Some clones in this sample may be carry-over from other donors' samples.

The gene calls are TRBV6-5 and TRBJ2-3; 13 nucleotides align to TRBD2. The germline CDR1 and CDR2 sequences are MNHEY and SVGAGI. Germline trimming cut 2 bases from V and 1 base from J; bases unmatched to any gene: 3. The CDR3 has 17 amino acids. DNA of the CDR3: TGTGCCAGCAGTTACGAGACTAGCGGGGGGCGCACAGATACGCAGTATTTT. Amino acid sequence: CASSYETSGGRTDTQYF.

V usage is TRBV7-6 and J usage is TRBJ2-7; D not certain. The V end was cut by 1 base, the J end by 0 bases, with 13 bases between. This CDR3 has 16 residues. CDR1 and CDR2 (germline): SGHVS, FNYEAQ. CDR3 bases: TGTGCCAGCAGCTTAGGACCGGGCGTGAGCTCCTACGAGCAGTACGTC. Translated, it gives CASSLGPGVSSYEQYV.

This rearrangement joins TRBV12-5 to TRBJ2-3; possible D gene TRBD1, 6 bases. Germline V lookup: CDR1 LGHNT, CDR2 FRNRAP. The CDR3 covers 13 residues. The V end lost 8 bases, the J end lost 2 bases, and 11 bases lay between the germline ends. The CDR3 DNA sequence: TGTGCTAGTAAAGGGGGATACACAGATACGCAGTATTTT. Its translation is CASKGGYTDTQYF.

The V and J genes are TRBV5-5 and TRBJ2-6; D gene ambiguous. The CDR3 has 16 amino acids. Trimming stripped 3 bases from V and 2 bases from J, with 12 bases between. Germline V CDR1 and CDR2: SGHKS, YYEKEE (reference sequence). CDR3 DNA: TGTGCCAGCAGCTATGGACGCGGAGCTGGGGCCAACGTCCTGACTTTC. It specifies CASSYGRGAGANVLTF.

This clonotype was detected only a few times. This rearrangement joins TRBV4-1 to TRBJ2-4; 7 nucleotides agree with TRBD2. CDR3 size: 15 residues. CDR1 is MGHRA, CDR2 YSYEKL, per germline. V lost 4 bases to trimming and J lost 8 bases; unmatched junction nucleotides: 11. In nucleotides, the CDR3 is TGCGCCAGCAGCCCACCGACTAGCATCGGGGACATTCAGTACTTC. It translates to CASSPPTSIGDIQYF.

The rearrangement joins TRBV7-4 to TRBJ1-1; 12 nucleotides match TRBD1. The V and J ends lost 5 bases and 3 bases, in that order; junction bases with no gene match: 10. The germline gives CDR1 SGHVT, CDR2 SQSDAQ. There are 17 residues in the CDR3. CDR3 DNA: TGTGCCAGCAGCGGCCCCGGGACAGGGGGCCCGTACACTGAAGCTTTCTTT. Translated, it gives CASSGPGTGGPYTEAFF.

The CDR3 is CSARALVGTTYLGYTF. The CDR3 region has the DNA TGCAGTGCTAGAGCACTGGTAGGGACAACCTATCTGGGCTACACCTTC. The V call is TRBV20-1, the J call TRBJ1-2; D perhaps matches TRBD1 (6 bases). Germline CDR1 and CDR2: DFQATT and SNEGSKA (reference sequence). Trimming left V 1 base short and J 8 bases short, with 23 bases between. This CDR3 has 16 amino acids.

DNA for the CDR3: TGTGCCAGCGGGAACCTAGGCGGCGGCGTTGGCTACACCTTC. It codes for CASGNLGGGVGYTF. V gene TRBV27 combines with J gene TRBJ1-2; D is unresolved. CDR3 length equals 14 residues. Germline CDR1 is MNHEY and CDR2 is SMNVEV (reference sequence). V lost 8 bases to trimming and J lost 7 bases, with 20 bases between them.

There are many counts of this clonotype. This chain uses TRBV7-9 with TRBJ2-1, with D possibly called TRBD1 or TRBD2 (6 bases each). Trimming removed 5 bases from V and 0 bases from J, with 17 bases in between. The CDR3 length is 17 residues. From germline, CDR1 is SEHNR and CDR2 FQNEAQ (reference sequence). The chain's CDR3 is CASSPRHGGLSYNEQFF. DNA of the CDR3: TGTGCCAGCAGCCCCCGTCACGGGGGCCTCTCCTACAATGAGCAGTTCTTC.

The genes are TRBV5-4 and TRBJ2-3; 7 nucleotides align to TRBD1. The CDR3 sequence is 19 residues long. With 2 bases clipped from V and 0 bases from J, the junction kept 15 bases outside the gene matches. Germline CDR1 reads SGHNT; CDR2 reads YYREEE (reference sequence). CDR3 protein: CASSFGRTGERTSTDTQYF. The CDR3 coding sequence is TGTGCCAGCAGCTTTGGTAGGACAGGAGAACGGACTAGCACAGATACGCAGTATTTT. Full variable domain (missing parts from reference TRBV5-4 and TRBJ2-3): ETGVTQSPTHLIKTRGQQVTLRCSSQSGHNTVSWYQQALGQGPQFIFQYYREEENGRGNFPPRFSGLQFPNYSSELNVNALELDDSALYLCASSFGRTGERTSTDTQYFGPGTRLTVL.

CDR3 bases: TGTGCCAGCAGCTTAAGGTTTAGCGGCTCCTACAATGAGCAGTTCTTC. Amino acids: CASSLRFSGSYNEQFF. The chain joins TRBV7-6 to TRBJ2-1; possibly TRBD2 for D (6 bases). Germline assignment: CDR1 SGHVS and CDR2 FNYEAQ. Trimming left V 2 bases short and J 0 bases short, with 11 bases between. This CDR3 region has 16 residues. Full variable domain (rest looked up from reference TRBV7-6 and TRBJ2-1): GAGVSQSPRYKVTKRGQDVALRCDPISGHVSLYWYRQALGQGPEFLTYFNYEAQQDKSGLPNDRFSAERPEGSISTLTIQRTEQRDSAMYRCASSLRFSGSYNEQFFGPGTRLTVL.

This clonotype was picked up a small number of times. The rearrangement joins TRBV7-9 to TRBJ2-5; a weak D match, TRBD1 (5 bases). Looked up from germline, CDR1 is SEHNR and CDR2 is FQNEAQ (reference sequence). Trimming left V 4 bases short and J 1 base short, with 13 bases between. This CDR3 is 15 amino acids long. The CDR3 DNA is TGTGCCAGCAGCTCCCGCCCGGACACCCAAGAGACCCAGTACTTC. It translates to CASSSRPDTQETQYF.

This clonotype was picked up a small number of times. The CDR3 region has the DNA TGTGCCGGGATGATAGCTGAAGCTTTCTTT. Protein product: CAGMIAEAFF. This chain connects TRBV19 to TRBJ1-1; D gene uncertain. Germline loops: CDR1 LNHDA, CDR2 SQIVND (reference sequence). V lost 11 bases and J 6 bases, leaving 10 bases between the germline ends. The CDR3 consists of 10 residues.

This clonotype was detected a few times. The gene calls are TRBV7-9 and TRBJ2-1; 15 positions agree with TRBD2. CDR1 SEHNR and CDR2 FQNEAQ come from the germline V gene (reference sequence). The ends lost 1 base at V and 2 bases at J; junction bases unmatched: 0. This CDR3 region has 17 residues. The CDR3: CASSLGTSGGAYNEQFF. CDR3 sequence (DNA): TGTGCCAGCAGCTTAGGGACTAGCGGGGGGGCCTACAATGAGCAGTTCTTC.

This clonotype was seen only a few times. The chain links TRBV11-1 to TRBJ2-6; perhaps TRBD1 as D (6 bases). The germline CDR1 and CDR2 sequences are SGHAT and FQDESV (reference sequence). V lost 1 base, J lost 1 base, and 17 bases lay in between. This CDR3 comprises 19 residues. Here the CDR3 reads CASSLEDRQRLSGANVLTF. Written as DNA, the CDR3 is TGTGCCAGCAGCTTAGAAGACAGGCAACGCTTATCTGGGGCCAACGTCCTGACTTTC.

This clonotype was found a few times. The chain links TRBV4-3 to TRBJ1-5, with TRBD1 identical over 8 bases. After removal of 2 bases from V and 0 bases from J, the junction contained 12 bases not matched to a gene. CDR1 is LGHNA and CDR2 is YSLEER in the germline V gene. The CDR3 runs 19 residues. The CDR3 loop is CASSQIFVQGVHSNQPQHF. CDR3 nucleotide sequence: TGCGCCAGCAGCCAAATCTTTGTACAGGGGGTTCATAGCAATCAGCCCCAGCATTTT.

The rearrangement joins TRBV14 to TRBJ1-1, with D unresolved. The CDR3 runs to 13 residues. The germline V and J ends were trimmed by 2 bases and 10 bases, with 14 bases remaining between them. CDR1 and CDR2 (germline): SGHDN, FVKESK. CDR3 sequence reads: CASSQWRSVGAFF. The CDR3 bases are TGTGCCAGCAGCCAATGGAGGTCGGTCGGAGCTTTCTTT.

As for this clonotype: Compared with germline, one end of the junction differs, possibly owing to a read error. V is TRBV6-6 and J is TRBJ1-1; D uncertain. The CDR3 totals 14 residues. In germline, CDR1 is MNHNY, CDR2 SVGAGI (reference sequence). Written as DNA, the CDR3 is TGTGTCAGCAGTACGTTCGGACGGCGCACTGAAGCTTTCTTT. Protein product: CVSSTFGRRTEAFF.

There are a few counts of this clonotype. V usage is TRBV6-5 and J usage is TRBJ1-1, with D uncertain. This CDR3 is built from 15 residues. Germline lookup yields CDR1 MNHEY and CDR2 SVGAGI. The V gene lost 0 bases and the J gene lost 1 base, with 9 bases spanning the gap. The DNA for the CDR3 is TGTGCCAGCAGTTACTCGATGGCGGCGAACACTGAAGCTTTCTTT. This translates into CASSYSMAANTEAFF.

The V and J genes are TRBV29-1 and TRBJ1-1, with D maybe TRBD1 (5 bases). The CDR3 covers 12 residues. V was cut by 3 bases and J by 6 bases, with 11 bases left in between. CDR1 and CDR2 (germline): SQVTM, ANQGSEA. The CDR3 nucleotides read TGCAGCGTTGAGGGACGGGGCTCTGAAGCTTTCTTT. This sequence encodes CSVEGRGSEAFF.

Turning to this clonotype: A junction end diverges from the germline sequence, so it may reflect a read error. The CDR3 bases are TGTGCTAGCAGCTACGGGTCGGCCTATGAGCAGTTCTTC. Encoded protein: CASSYGSAYEQFF. The chain couples TRBV7-7 to TRBJ2-1, with no clear D. CDR3 size: 13 residues. The germline V gene has CDR1 SSHAT and CDR2 FNYEAQ (reference sequence).

This clonotype was observed a few times. The rearrangement links TRBV6-2 or TRBV6-3 to TRBJ1-1; 8 nucleotides agree with TRBD1. CDR3 size: 14 residues. In germline, CDR1 is MNHEY, CDR2 SVGEGT. Trimming at V came to 2 bases and at J to 5 bases, leaving 4 bases not matched to a gene. The CDR3 here is CASSYGQGWTEAFF. The CDR3 DNA is TGTGCCAGCAGTTACGGACAGGGATGGACTGAAGCTTTCTTT.

This chain's CDR3 is CASSLDPPEYNSPLHF. The CDR3 coding sequence is TGTGCCAGCAGCTTGGACCCACCGGAGTATAATTCACCCCTCCACTTT. The gene calls are TRBV5-4 and TRBJ1-6, with D hard to call. The ends were cut back, 0 bases at V and 4 bases at J, with 11 bases in the middle. The germline gives CDR1 SGHNT, CDR2 YYREEE (reference sequence). This CDR3 has 16 residues.

V and J are TRBV7-8 and TRBJ2-1, with D unresolved. Germline V gives CDR1 SGHVS, CDR2 FQNEAQ. The CDR3 sequence is 12 residues long. The V end lost 1 base, the J end lost 9 bases, and 7 bases lay between the germline ends. CDR3 loop: CASSLVVFEQFF. CDR3 coding DNA: TGTGCCAGCAGCTTAGTAGTGTTTGAGCAGTTCTTC. Full variable domain (missing parts from reference TRBV7-8 and TRBJ2-1): GAGVSQSPRYKVAKRGQDVALRCDPISGHVSLFWYQQALGQGPEFLTYFQNEAQLDKSGLPSDRFFAERPEGSVSTLKIQRTQQEDSAVYLCASSLVVFEQFFGPGTRLTVL.